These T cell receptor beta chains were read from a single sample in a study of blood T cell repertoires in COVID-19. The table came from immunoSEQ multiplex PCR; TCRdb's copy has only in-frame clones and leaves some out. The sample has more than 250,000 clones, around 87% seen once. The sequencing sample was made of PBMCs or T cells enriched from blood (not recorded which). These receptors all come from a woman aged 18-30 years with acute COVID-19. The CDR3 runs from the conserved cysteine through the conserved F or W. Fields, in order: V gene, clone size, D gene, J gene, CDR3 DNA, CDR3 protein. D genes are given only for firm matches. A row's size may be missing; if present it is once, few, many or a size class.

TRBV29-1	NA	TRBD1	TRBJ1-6	TGCAGCGTTGGGGAGTCCAGGGGGTCCCCCCTCCACTTT	CSVGESRGSPLHF
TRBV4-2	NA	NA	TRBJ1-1	TGTGCCAGCAGCCAAGTACCGGGATTGAACACTGAAGCTTTCTTT	CASSQVPGLNTEAFF
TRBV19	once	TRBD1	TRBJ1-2	TGTGCCAGTAGTAATGGACAGGTGAACTATGGCTACACCTTC	CASSNGQVNYGYTF
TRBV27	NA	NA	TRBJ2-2	TGTGCCAGCGGAGACAGGGACTCAACCGGGGAGCTGTTTTTT	CASGDRDSTGELFF
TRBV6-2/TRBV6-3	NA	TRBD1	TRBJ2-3	TGTGCCAGCAGTTACACCCCCGGGACAGGGTATTTGGTGGATACGCAGTATTTT	CASSYTPGTGYLVDTQYF
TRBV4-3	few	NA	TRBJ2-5	TGCGCCAGCAGCCAAGAACAGGGAAGAGGTGAGACCCAGTACTTC	CASSQEQGRGETQYF
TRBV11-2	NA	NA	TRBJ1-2	TGTGCCAGCAGCTTAGACAGGGGCGGAGGCTACACCTTC	CASSLDRGGGYTF
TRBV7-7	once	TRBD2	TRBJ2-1	TGTGCCAGCAGCTTGGGACTAGCGGGGGACAATGAGCAGTTCTTC	CASSLGLAGDNEQFF
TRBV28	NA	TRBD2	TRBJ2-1	TGTGCCAGCAGTTTAAGACTAGCTGGTGAGCAGTTCTTC	CASSLRLAGEQFF
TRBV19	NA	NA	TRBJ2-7	TGTGCCAGTAGTATCCTCGCCCTGGGAGGCGAGCAGTACTTC	CASSILALGGEQYF
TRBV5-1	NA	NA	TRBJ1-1	TGCGCCAGCAGCTTGGAGGGGCGGACTGAAGCTTTCTTT	CASSLEGRTEAFF
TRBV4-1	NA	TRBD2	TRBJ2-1	TGCGCCAGCAGCCACATCGGGACTAGCGGGATTTCTAACGCACCATACAATGAGCAGTTCTTC	CASSHIGTSGISNAPYNEQFF
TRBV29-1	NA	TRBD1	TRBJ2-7	TGCAGCGTTGAAACACCCAGGGGGCCCTCCTACGAGCAGTACTTC	CSVETPRGPSYEQYF
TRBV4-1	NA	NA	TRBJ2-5	TGCGCCAGCAGCGCTAACCTGCTTCAGTACTTC	CASSANLLQYF
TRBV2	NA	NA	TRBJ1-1	TGTGCCAGCACCCTTCAAGAGTTGAACACTGAAGCTTTCTTT	CASTLQELNTEAFF
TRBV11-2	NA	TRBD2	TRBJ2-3	TGTGCCAGCAGCTTAGGGTACCTAGCGGGAGTGAAGCACACAGATACGCAGTATTTT	CASSLGYLAGVKHTDTQYF